Sequencing of this T cell receptor beta chain was carried out in a study of blood T cells in healthy people across ages. Study as a whole: Template switching retrieved approximately one barcoded beta molecule for each two T cells.

Study outcomes and limitations: One million T cells yielded diversity estimates that were considered underestimates. Older age coincided with a roughly linear decline in TCR beta diversity per million T cells. Long-lived donors exceeded aged donors in naive CD4+ cells and diversity.

The CDR3 runs 15 residues. Per the germline V gene, CDR1 is GTSNPN and CDR2 is SVGIG (reference sequence). Trimming removed 2 bases from V and 5 bases from J; junction bases left unmatched: 1. For the second PCR, which ran for roughly 7 to 11 cycles, a sample-barcoded 5' primer and a J-beta primer mix were used. TCRdb ran MiXCR on the 5' RACE reads and lists one entry per CDR3 protein. In the table there are fewer than 800,000 distinct CDR3 sequences, around a fifth of which are singletons. This clonotype was counted a few times. The antigen remains unidentified. Specimen: blood. The receptor was derived from a man between 65 and 85 years old in good health. The rearrangement uses TRBV30 and TRBJ2-2; the match to TRBD2 covers 14 bases. CDR3 amino acids: CAWSWTSGRTGELFF. The DNA of the CDR3 is TGTGCCTGGAGTTGGACTAGCGGGAGGACCGGGGAGCTGTTTTTT.